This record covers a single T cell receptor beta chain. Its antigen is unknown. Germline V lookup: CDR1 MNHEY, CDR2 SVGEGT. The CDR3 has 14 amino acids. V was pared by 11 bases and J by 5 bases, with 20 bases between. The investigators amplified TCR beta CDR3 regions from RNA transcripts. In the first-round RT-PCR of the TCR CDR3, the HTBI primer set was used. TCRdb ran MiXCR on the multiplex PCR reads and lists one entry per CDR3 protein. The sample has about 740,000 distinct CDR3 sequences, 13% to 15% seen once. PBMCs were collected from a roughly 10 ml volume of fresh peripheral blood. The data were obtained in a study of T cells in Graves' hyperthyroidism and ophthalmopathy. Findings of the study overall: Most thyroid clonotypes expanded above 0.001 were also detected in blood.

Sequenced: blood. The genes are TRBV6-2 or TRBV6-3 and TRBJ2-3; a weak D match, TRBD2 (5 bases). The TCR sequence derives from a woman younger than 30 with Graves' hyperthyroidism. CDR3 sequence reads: CACSDLGGGDTQYF. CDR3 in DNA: TGTGCCTGTTCGGACCTTGGAGGAGGAGATACGCAGTATTTT.